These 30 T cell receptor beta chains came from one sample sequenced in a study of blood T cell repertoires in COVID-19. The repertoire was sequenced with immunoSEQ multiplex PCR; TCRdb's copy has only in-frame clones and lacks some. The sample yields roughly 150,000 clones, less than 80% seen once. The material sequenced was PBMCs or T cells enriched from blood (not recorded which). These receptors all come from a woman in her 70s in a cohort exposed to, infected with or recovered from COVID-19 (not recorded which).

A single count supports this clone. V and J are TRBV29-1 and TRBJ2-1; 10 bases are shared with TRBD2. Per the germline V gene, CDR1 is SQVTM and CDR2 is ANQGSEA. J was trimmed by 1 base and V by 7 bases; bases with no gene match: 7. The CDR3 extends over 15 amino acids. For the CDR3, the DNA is TGCAGCGGACGGACTAGCGGCTCGTCCTACAATGAGCAGTTCTTC. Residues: CSGRTSGSSYNEQFF.

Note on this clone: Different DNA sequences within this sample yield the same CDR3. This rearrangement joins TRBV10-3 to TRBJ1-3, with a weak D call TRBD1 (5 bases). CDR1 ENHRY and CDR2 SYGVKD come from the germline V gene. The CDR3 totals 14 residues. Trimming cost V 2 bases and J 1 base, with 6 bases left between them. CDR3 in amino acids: CAISEAGSGNTIYF. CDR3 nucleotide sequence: TGTGCCATCAGTGAGGCAGGGTCTGGAAACACCATATATTTT.

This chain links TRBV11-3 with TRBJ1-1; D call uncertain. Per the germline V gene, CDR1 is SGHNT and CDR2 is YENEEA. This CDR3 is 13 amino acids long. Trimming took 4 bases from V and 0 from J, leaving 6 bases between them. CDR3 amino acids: CASSYQMNTEAFF. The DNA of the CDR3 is TGTGCCAGCAGCTACCAGATGAACACTGAAGCTTTCTTT.

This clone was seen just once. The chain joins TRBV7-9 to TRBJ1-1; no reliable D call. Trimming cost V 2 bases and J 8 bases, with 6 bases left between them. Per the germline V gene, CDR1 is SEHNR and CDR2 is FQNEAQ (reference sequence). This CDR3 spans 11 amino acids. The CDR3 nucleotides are TGTGCCAGCAGCTTAAGAGGAGAAGCTTTCTTT. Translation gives CASSLRGEAFF.

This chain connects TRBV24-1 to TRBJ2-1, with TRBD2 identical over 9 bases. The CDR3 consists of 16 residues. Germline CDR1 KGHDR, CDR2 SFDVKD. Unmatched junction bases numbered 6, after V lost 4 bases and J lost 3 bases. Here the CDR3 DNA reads TGTGCCACCAGTGACCCTTCTAGCGGGAACTACAATGAGCAGTTCTTC. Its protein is CATSDPSSGNYNEQFF.

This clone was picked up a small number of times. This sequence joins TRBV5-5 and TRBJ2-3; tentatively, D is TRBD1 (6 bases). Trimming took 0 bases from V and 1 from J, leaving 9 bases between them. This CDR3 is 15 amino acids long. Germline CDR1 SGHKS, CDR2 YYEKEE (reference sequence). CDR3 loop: CASSLVQGRTDTQYF. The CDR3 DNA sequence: TGTGCCAGCAGCTTGGTACAGGGACGCACAGATACGCAGTATTTT.

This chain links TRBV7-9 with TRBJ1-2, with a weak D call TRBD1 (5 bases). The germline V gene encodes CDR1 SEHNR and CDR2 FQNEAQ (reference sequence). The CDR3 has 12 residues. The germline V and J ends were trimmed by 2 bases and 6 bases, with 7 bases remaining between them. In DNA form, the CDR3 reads TGTGCCAGCAGCTTAAGGGGCGATGGCTACACCTTC. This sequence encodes CASSLRGDGYTF.

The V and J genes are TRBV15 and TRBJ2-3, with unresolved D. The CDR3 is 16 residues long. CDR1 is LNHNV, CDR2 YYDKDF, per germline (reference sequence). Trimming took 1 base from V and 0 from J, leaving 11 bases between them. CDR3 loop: CATSRGSTSSTDTQYF. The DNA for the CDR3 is TGTGCCACCAGCAGAGGGTCCACATCTAGCACAGATACGCAGTATTTT.

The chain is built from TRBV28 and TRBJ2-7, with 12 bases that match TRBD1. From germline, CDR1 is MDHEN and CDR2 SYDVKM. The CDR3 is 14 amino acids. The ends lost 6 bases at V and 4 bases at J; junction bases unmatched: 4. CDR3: CASRGQGAAYEQYF. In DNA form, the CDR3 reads TGTGCCAGCAGGGGACAGGGGGCGGCTTACGAGCAGTACTTC. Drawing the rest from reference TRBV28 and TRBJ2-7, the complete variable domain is DVKVTQSSRYLVKRTGEKVFLECVQDMDHENMFWYRQDPGLGLRLIYFSYDVKMKEKGDIPEGYSVSREKKERFSLILESASTNQTSMYLCASRGQGAAYEQYFGPGTRLTVT.

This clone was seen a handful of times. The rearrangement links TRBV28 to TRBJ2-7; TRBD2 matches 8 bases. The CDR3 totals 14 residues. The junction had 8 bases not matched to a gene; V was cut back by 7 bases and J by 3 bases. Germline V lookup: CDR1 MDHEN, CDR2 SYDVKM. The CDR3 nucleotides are TGTGCCAGCACCCCGGGGACTAGTCTCTACGAGCAGTACTTC. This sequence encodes CASTPGTSLYEQYF.

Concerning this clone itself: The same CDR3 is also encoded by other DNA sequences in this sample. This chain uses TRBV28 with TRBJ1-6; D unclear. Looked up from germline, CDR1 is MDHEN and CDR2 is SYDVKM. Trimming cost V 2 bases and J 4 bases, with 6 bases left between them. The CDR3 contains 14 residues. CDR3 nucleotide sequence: TGTGCCAGCAGTTTAGGGCAGTATAATTCACCCCTCCACTTT. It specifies CASSLGQYNSPLHF.

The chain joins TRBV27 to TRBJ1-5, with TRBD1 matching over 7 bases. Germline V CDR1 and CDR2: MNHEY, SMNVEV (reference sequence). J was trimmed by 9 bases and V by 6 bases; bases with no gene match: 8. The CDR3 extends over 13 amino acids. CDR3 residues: CASSRDSFSPQHF. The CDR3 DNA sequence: TGTGCCAGCAGCCGGGACAGTTTTTCGCCCCAGCATTTT.

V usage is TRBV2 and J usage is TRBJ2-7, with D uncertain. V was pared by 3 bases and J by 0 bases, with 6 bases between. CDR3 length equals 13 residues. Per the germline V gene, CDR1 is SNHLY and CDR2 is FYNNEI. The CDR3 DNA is TGTGCCAGCAGTGACCCCGGCTCCTACGAGCAGTACTTC. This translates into CASSDPGSYEQYF.

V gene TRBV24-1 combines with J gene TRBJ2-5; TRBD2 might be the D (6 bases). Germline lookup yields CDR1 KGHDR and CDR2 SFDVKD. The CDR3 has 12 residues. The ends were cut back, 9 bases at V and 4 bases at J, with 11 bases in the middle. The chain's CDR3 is CATGGNGETQYF. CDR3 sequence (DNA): TGTGCCACCGGGGGGAATGGAGAGACCCAGTACTTC.

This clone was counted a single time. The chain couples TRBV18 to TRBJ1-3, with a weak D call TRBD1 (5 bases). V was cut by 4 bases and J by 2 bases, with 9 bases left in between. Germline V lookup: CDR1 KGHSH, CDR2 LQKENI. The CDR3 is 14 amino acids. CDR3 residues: CASSQGQAGNTIYF. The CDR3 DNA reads TGTGCCAGCTCACAGGGGCAGGCTGGAAACACCATATATTTT.

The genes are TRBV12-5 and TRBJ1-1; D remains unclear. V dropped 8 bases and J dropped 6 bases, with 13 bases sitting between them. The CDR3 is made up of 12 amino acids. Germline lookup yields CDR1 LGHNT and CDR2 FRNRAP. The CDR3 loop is CASLNTDSEAFF. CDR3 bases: TGTGCTAGTCTAAATACGGACTCTGAAGCTTTCTTT.

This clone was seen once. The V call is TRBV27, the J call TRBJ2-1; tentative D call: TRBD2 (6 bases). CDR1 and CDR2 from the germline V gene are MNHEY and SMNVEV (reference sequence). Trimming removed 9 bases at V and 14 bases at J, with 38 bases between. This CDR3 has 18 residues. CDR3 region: CASRWVQGQSHGAGREFF. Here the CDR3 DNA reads TGTGCCAGTAGATGGGTTCAGGGCCAGTCTCACGGTGCGGGACGTGAGTTCTTC.

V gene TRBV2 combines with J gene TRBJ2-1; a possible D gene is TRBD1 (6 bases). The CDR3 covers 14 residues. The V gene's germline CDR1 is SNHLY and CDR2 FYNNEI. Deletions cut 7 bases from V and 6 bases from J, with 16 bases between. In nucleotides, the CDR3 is TGTGCCAGCACCGTAGAGACAGGTGCCAATGAGCAGTTCTTC. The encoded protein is CASTVETGANEQFF.

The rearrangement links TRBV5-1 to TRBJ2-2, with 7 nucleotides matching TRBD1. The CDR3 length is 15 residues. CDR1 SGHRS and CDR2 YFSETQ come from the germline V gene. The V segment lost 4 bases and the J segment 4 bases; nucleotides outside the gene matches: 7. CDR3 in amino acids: CASSPGGTSTGELFF. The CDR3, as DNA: TGCGCCAGCAGCCCAGGGGGAACCAGCACCGGGGAGCTGTTTTTT.

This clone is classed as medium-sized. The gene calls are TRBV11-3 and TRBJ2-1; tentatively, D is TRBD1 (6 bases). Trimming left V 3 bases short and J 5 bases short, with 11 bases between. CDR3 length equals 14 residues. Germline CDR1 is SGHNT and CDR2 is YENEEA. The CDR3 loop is CASSFADSNNEQFF. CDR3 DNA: TGTGCCAGCAGCTTCGCGGACAGCAACAATGAGCAGTTCTTC.

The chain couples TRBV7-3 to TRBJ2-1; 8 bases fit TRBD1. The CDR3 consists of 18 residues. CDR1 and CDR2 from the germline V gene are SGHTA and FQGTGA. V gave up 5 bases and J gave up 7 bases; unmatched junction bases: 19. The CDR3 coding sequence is TGTGCCAGCAGCGGGTGGGCGGTAGGGACAGGCGATGGTAATGAGCAGTTCTTC. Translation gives CASSGWAVGTGDGNEQFF. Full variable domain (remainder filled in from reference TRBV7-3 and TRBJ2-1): GAGVSQTPSNKVTEKGKYVELRCDPISGHTALYWYRQSLGQGPEFLIYFQGTGAADDSGLPNDRFFAVRPEGSVSTLKIQRTERGDSAVYLCASSGWAVGTGDGNEQFFGPGTRLTVL.

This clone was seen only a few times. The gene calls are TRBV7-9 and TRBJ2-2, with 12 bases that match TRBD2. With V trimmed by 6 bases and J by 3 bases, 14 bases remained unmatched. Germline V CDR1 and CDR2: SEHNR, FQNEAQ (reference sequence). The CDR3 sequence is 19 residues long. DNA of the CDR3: TGTGCCAGCAGTTTCAGTCCCCTAGCGGGAGGGCCTCACACCGGGGAGCTGTTTTTT. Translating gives CASSFSPLAGGPHTGELFF.

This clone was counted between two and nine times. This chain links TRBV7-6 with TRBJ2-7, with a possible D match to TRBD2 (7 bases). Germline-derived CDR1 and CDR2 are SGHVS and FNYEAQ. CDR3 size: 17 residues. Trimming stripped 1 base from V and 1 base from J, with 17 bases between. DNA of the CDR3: TGTGCCAGCAGCTTAGTGGGGGGGCTAGCGGAATCCTACGAGCAGTACTTC. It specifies CASSLVGGLAESYEQYF.

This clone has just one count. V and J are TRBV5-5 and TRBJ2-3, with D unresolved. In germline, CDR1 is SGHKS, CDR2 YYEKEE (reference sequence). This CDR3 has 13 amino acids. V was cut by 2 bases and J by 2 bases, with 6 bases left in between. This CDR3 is CASSFPLTDTQYF. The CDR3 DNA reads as TGTGCCAGCAGCTTCCCTCTCACAGATACGCAGTATTTT.

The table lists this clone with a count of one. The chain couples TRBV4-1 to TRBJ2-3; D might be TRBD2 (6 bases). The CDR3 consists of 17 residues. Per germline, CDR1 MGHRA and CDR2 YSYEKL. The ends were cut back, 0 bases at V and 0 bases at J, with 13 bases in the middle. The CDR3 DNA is TGCGCCAGCAGCCAAGAAGGGCTAGCGCTCAGCACAGATACGCAGTATTTT. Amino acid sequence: CASSQEGLALSTDTQYF.

The CDR3 sequence: CASSPIGTGMSKGKLFF. CDR3 DNA: TGTGCCAGCAGCCCCATCGGGACAGGGATGAGTAAGGGGAAACTGTTTTTT. The chain carries TRBV7-9 and TRBJ1-4; 9 bases align to TRBD1. The germline V gene encodes CDR1 SEHNR and CDR2 FQNEAQ (reference sequence). The junction had 18 bases not matched to a gene; V was cut back by 5 bases and J by 11 bases. The CDR3 runs 17 residues.

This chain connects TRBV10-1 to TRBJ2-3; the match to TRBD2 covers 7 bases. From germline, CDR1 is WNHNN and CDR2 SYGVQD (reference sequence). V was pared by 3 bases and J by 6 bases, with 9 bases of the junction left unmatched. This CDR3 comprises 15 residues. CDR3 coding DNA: TGCGCCAGCAGTGATACCAGCGGGGTTAGGGATACGCAGTATTTT. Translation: CASSDTSGVRDTQYF.

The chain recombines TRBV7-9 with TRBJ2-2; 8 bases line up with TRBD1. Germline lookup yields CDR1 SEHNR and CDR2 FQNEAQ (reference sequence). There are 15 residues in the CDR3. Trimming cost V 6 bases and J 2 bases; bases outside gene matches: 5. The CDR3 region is CASRLTGANTGELFF. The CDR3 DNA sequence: TGTGCCAGCAGACTGACAGGGGCCAACACCGGGGAGCTGTTTTTT.

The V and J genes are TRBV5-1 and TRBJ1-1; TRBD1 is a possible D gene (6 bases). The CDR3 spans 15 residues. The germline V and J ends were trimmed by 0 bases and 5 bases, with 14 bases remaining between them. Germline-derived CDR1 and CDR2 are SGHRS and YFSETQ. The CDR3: CASSLEQGLQTEAFF. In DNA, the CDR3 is TGCGCCAGCAGCTTGGAACAGGGTCTCCAGACTGAAGCTTTCTTT.

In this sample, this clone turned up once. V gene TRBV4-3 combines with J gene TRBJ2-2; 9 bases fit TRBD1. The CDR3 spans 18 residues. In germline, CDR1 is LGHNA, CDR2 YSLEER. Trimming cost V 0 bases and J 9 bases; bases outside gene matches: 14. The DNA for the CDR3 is TGCGCCAGCAGCCAAGAATTCTATCGCGGGACAGGGAACCGGGAGCTGTTTTTT. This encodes CASSQEFYRGTGNRELFF.